This T cell receptor beta chain was recovered during a study of primary melanoma T cells and metastatic recurrence (dated by TCRdb to about 2020). General notes on the study: A total of 150 to 200 primary melanomas made up the cohort, all of stage T2 to T4 and more than 1 mm thick. Whether T-cell fraction and T-cell repertoire clonality in primary melanoma tumors predicted patient outcome was tested in the study. The T-cell fraction measured by TCR beta sequencing was compared against progression-free survival as the clinical outcome. Histopathological grading of tumor-infiltrating lymphocytes was compared with the sequencing-derived T-cell fraction.

The CDR3 spans 15 residues, from the cysteine through the phenylalanine. The read is trimmed to its CDR3 DNA, 45 bases read in frame from base 1. CDR1 and CDR2, looked up from the germline V gene, are MNHGY and SAAAGT. V is pared back by 4 bases and J by 2 bases, with 12 bases lying between the germline termini. Notes on this clone: Its antigen is currently not known. Per-base qualities were not stored, and no clone one base away is much larger.

Libraries were built with the immunoSEQ multiplex PCR assay. Primary melanoma tumor tissue underwent high-throughput sequencing of the T-cell receptor beta chain. On the authors' methods: The repertoire analyses covered TCRB CDR3 sharing between samples and the distribution of insertions and deletions. The predictive value of the T-cell fraction was ranked against histopathological variables by a gradient-boosted model. TCRdb limited this immuneACCESS table to in-frame rearrangements with V and J called. A share of clones is missing; checked studies link under half to unresolved V genes, and the rest is unexplained. The V and J calls and the clone size are those of that table, but D and trimming were determined from the DNA. The sample table records about 170 clones; 94% of these occur just once. Of the sample, 10% to 15% falls within the top ten clones. Overall results and qualifications from the work: The tumor T-cell fraction reportedly predicted progression-free survival independently of thickness, ulceration, mitotic rate and age. Regardless of nodal disease, mitotic rate or ulceration status, a T-cell fraction above 20% appeared to be protective. Reportedly, adding T-cell fraction to tumor thickness improved progression-free survival prediction more than adding any other histopathological variable did. An effective T-cell-mediated antitumor response in primary melanoma was presented by the authors only as a suggestion rather than as a demonstrated mechanism.

The primary melanoma of each patient had been surgically resected and was considered potentially curable but at risk of metastatic recurrence. The rearranged chain carries TRBV6-8 and TRBJ2-4; the best D guess is TRBD2, with 5 bases matching. Sequencing was done on a sample of melanoma tumor tissue. The sequence was collected from a human donor with melanoma. CDR3 sequence: CASSSTRGTKNIQYF. The DNA is as follows: TGTGCCAGCAGTTCGACAAGAGGGACCAAAAACATTCAGTACTTC.